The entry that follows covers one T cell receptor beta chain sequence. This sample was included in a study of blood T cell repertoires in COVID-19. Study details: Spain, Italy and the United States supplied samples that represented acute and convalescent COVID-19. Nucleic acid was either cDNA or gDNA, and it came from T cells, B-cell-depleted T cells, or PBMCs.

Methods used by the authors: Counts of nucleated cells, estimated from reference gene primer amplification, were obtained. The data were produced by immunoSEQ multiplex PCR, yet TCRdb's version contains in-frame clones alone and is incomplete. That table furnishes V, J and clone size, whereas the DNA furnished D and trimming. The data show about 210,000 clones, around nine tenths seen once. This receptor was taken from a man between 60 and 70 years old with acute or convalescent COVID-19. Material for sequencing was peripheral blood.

CDR3 coding DNA: TGTGCCAGCAGCCGAAACACAGGGAGTACGAGCTATGGCTACACCTTC. Its translation: CASSRNTGSTSYGYTF. The chain combines TRBV14 with TRBJ1-2; maybe TRBD1 (6 bases). Trimming took 4 bases from V and 4 from J, leaving 19 bases between them. This CDR3 region has 16 residues. Germline loops: CDR1 SGHDN, CDR2 FVKESK.